This T cell receptor (beta chain) came from a study of response to subunit inactivated influenza vaccine. MiXCR, applied by TCRdb to the RT-PCR reads, yields one record per CDR3 protein. The repertoire holds some 550,000 distinct CDR3 sequences, with roughly 23% as singletons. There are many counts of this clonotype. The CDR3 sequence is 18 residues long. The germline V gene has CDR1 LGHNA and CDR2 YSLEER. J lost 0 bases, V lost 4 bases, and 5 bases had no gene match. Separately, the same data were catalogued under a study of T cells expressing NK-cell markers. This second study says: The authors generated TCR beta cDNA through 5'RACE template switching with UMIs. Just one sequenced donor of eight was HCMV-seronegative, while seven were seropositive. In a group of about 6 donors, dominant NKG2C+ clonotypes represented about 1.0-7.5% of CD8+ T cells. Evidence did not settle whether expanded NKG2C+ T cell clones targeted HCMV.

This material consisted of CD4+ T cells sorted from PBMCs, taken about 11 days after vaccination. The V gene is TRBV4-3, the J gene TRBJ2-1; 14 bases fit TRBD2. This TCR was recovered from a man aged 45-65 years who received an inactivated influenza vaccine. The CDR3 reads CASSPRTSGGSSYNEQFF. The CDR3, as DNA: TGCGCCAGCAGCCCCCGGACTAGCGGGGGGTCCTCCTACAATGAGCAGTTCTTC.